A selection of T cell receptor beta chains follows, all from one sample in a study of T cells in narcolepsy. Assay used: immunoSEQ multiplex PCR; TCRdb lists only in-frame clones, some missing. The sample has 30,000 to 40,000 clones, 81% seen once. Material for sequencing was memory (CD45RA-) CD4+ T cells from blood. These receptors were collected from a human donor in good health. CDR3s include the opening cysteine and the closing phenylalanine or tryptophan.

TRBV5-4	TRBJ2-1	CASSLERGRGNEQFF
TRBV6-1	TRBJ1-5	CASSEDRWNQPQHF
TRBV27	TRBJ1-6	CASSFPGGSNSPLHF
TRBV15	TRBJ1-4	CATSRLPGAKEKLFF
TRBV5-1	TRBJ2-5	CASSDFGSVETQYF
TRBV10-3	TRBJ2-7	CAIRGRDSINYEQYF
TRBV5-6	TRBJ1-2	CASSARDRGRPGYGYTF
TRBV5-6	TRBJ2-7	CASRSQGGLEQYF
TRBV7-3	TRBJ2-1	CASSSPPDRALFF
TRBV6-1	TRBJ1-3	CASSLPGPLGDTIYF
TRBV5-4	TRBJ2-3	CASSLAGATDTQYF
TRBV18	TRBJ1-2	CASSPDRGIGYGYTF
TRBV11-3	TRBJ2-5	CASSLDSDLGGTQYF
TRBV10-2	TRBJ2-1	CASRPSVTYNEQFF
TRBV7-8	TRBJ2-3	CASSRVPGQGGTDTQYF
TRBV2	TRBJ1-5	CASRRTGNSNQPQHF
TRBV7-9	TRBJ1-4	CASSSGTGATNEKLFF
TRBV18	TRBJ1-6	CASSETGGRKSPLHF
TRBV5-4	TRBJ2-5	CASSRGTGPGETQYF
TRBV6-5	TRBJ1-2	CASSYSGANYGYTF
TRBV10-1	TRBJ2-5	CASSDGQGVEETQYF
TRBV7-2	TRBJ1-2	CASSLGIVAHYGYTF
TRBV25-1	TRBJ1-3	CASSDWGAAGNTIYF
TRBV30	TRBJ2-2	CAVGGGYTGELFF
TRBV5-1	TRBJ2-5	CASSSQGIEETQYF
TRBV4-1	TRBJ1-4	CASSQGKLRVATNEKLFF
TRBV5-1	TRBJ1-2	CASSFGTLDNYGYTF
TRBV7-2	TRBJ2-5	CASSPRDRAYQETQYF
TRBV30	TRBJ1-2	CAWSVQGEGGYTF
TRBV6-6	TRBJ1-1	CATSLTDLNTEAFF
TRBV2	TRBJ2-7	CASSGAGAYEQYF
TRBV5-4	TRBJ2-3	CACWDTRGTDTQYF
TRBV9	TRBJ1-5	CASRVGEPTQPQHF
TRBV19	TRBJ1-2	CASTGKWVNGYTF
TRBV7-8	TRBJ2-1	CASSKPGLPNEQFF
TRBV10-3	TRBJ1-2	CAISDSGERGYTF
TRBV6-1	TRBJ2-7	CASSVYPGQGHYEQYF
TRBV15	TRBJ1-2	CATSRDRQTGHRDYGYTF
TRBV6-6	TRBJ2-1	CASGDRGSYNEQFF
TRBV5-8	TRBJ1-1	CASSWTAPSMNTEAFF
TRBV27	TRBJ1-5	CASSLTLNQPQHF
TRBV6-1	TRBJ1-2	CASSEVGQIPYGYTF
TRBV7-3	TRBJ1-1	CASSLIQGGAEAFF
TRBV30	TRBJ1-1	CAWEAPGQAITEAFF
TRBV6-6	TRBJ2-1	CASSRQGAGGEQFF
TRBV30	TRBJ1-5	CAWSGGGQGGLRGQPQHF